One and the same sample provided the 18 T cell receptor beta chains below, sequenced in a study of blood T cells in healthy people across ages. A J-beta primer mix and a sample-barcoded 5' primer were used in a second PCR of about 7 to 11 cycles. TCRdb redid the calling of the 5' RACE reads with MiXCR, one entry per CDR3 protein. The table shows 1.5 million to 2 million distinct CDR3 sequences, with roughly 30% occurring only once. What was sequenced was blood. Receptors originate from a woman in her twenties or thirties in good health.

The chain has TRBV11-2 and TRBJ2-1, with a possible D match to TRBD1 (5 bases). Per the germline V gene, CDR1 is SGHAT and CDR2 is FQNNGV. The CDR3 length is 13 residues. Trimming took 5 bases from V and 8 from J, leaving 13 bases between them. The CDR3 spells CASSAYRPHEQFF. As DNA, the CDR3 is TGTGCCAGCAGCGCTTACAGGCCCCATGAGCAGTTCTTC.

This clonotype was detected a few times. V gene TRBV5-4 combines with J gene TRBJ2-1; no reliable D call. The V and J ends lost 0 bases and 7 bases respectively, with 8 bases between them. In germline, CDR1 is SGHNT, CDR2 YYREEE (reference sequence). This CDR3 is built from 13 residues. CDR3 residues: CASSLVGTNEQFF. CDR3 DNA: TGTGCCAGCAGCTTGGTGGGAACAAATGAGCAGTTCTTC. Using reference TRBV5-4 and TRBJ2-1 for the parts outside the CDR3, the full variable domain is ETGVTQSPTHLIKTRGQQVTLRCSSQSGHNTVSWYQQALGQGPQFIFQYYREEENGRGNFPPRFSGLQFPNYSSELNVNALELDDSALYLCASSLVGTNEQFFGPGTRLTVL.

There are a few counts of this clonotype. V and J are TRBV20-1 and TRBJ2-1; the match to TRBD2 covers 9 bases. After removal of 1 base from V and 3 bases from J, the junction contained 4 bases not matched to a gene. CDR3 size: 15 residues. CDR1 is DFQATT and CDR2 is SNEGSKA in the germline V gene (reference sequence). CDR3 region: CSARAIAGDYNEQFF. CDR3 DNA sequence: TGCAGTGCTAGAGCTATAGCGGGAGACTACAATGAGCAGTTCTTC.

For the CDR3, the DNA is TGTGCCAGCAGTGAACTAGGGGACCCTATGGGTCAGCCCCAGCATTTT. This sequence encodes CASSELGDPMGQPQHF. The chain is built from TRBV2 and TRBJ1-5, with D possibly matching TRBD1 (5 bases). The CDR3 sequence is 16 residues long. V lost 2 bases, J lost 6 bases, and 17 bases lay in between. Germline lookup yields CDR1 SNHLY and CDR2 FYNNEI.

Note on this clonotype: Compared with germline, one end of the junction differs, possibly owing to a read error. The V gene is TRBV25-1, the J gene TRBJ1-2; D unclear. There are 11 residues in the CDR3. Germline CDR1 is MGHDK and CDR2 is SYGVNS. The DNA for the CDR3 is TGTGCCAGCAATGAACTTTATGGCCACACCTTC. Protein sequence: CASNELYGHTF.

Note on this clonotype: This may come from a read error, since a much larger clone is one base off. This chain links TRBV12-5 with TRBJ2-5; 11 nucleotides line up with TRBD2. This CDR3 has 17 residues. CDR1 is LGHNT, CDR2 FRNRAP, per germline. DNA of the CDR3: TGTGCTAGTGGTTTGGGAACCCTAGCGGGAGGAAGGGAGACCAAGTACTTC. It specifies CASGLGTLAGGRETKYF.

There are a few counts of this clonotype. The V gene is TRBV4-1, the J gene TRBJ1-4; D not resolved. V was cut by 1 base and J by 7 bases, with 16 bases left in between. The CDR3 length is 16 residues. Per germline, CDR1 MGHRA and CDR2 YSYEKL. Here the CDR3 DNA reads TGCGCCAGCAGCCAAGGTGTACAAGAGATAAGTGAAAAACTGTTTTTT. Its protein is CASSQGVQEISEKLFF.

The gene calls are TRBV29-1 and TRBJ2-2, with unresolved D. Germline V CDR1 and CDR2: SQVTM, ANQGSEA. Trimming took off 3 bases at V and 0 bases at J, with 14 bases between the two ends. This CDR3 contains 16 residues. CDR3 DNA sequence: TGCAGCGTTGAGATCGGTACGGGTGCGAACACCGGGGAGCTGTTTTTT. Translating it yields CSVEIGTGANTGELFF.

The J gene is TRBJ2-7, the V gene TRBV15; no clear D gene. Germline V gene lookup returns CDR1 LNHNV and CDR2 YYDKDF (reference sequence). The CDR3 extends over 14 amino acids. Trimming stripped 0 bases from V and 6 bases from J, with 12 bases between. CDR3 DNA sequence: TGTGCCACCAGCAGAGATTTAATATCGGGCGAGCAGTACTTC. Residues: CATSRDLISGEQYF.

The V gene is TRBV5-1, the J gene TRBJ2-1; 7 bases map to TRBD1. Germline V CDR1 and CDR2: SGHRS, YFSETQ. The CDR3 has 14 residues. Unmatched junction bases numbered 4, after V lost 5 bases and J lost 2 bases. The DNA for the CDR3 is TGCGCCAGCAGTCACAGGGGCCCCTACAATGAGCAGTTCTTC. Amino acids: CASSHRGPYNEQFF. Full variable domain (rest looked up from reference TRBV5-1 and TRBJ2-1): KAGVTQTPRYLIKTRGQQVTLSCSPISGHRSVSWYQQTPGQGLQFLFEYFSETQRNKGNFPGRFSGRQFSNSRSEMNVSTLELGDSALYLCASSHRGPYNEQFFGPGTRLTVL.

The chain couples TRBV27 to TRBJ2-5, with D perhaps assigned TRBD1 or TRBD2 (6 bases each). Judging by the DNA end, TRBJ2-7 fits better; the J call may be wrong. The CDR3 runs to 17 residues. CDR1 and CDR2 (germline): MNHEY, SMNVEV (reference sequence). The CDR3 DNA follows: TGTGCCAGCAGTTTATATACGGGGGCCTCCACTCCCTACGAGCAGTACTTC. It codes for CASSLYTGASTPYEQYF.

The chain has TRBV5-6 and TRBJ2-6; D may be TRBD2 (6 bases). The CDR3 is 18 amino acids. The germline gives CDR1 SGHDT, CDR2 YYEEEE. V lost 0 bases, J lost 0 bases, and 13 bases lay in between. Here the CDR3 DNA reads TGTGCCAGCAGCTTGGGGGCGGGACTCCTCTCTGGGGCCAACGTCCTGACTTTC. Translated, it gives CASSLGAGLLSGANVLTF. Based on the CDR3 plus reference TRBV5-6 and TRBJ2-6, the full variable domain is DAGVTQSPTHLIKTRGQQVTLRCSPKSGHDTVSWYQQALGQGPQFIFQYYEEEERQRGNFPDRFSGHQFPNYSSELNVNALLLGDSALYLCASSLGAGLLSGANVLTFGAGSRLTVL.

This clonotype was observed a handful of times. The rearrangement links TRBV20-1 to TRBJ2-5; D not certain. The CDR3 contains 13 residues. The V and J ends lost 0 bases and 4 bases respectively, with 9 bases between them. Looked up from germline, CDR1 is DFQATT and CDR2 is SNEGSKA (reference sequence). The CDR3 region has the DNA TGCAGTGCTAGAGACGCTTTGGTAGAGACCCAGTACTTC. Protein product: CSARDALVETQYF.

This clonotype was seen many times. The CDR3 region is CASSLQDISDTQYF. The CDR3 region has the DNA TGCGCCAGCAGCTTACAGGATATTTCAGATACGCAGTATTTT. The rearrangement links TRBV5-1 to TRBJ2-3, with D tentatively TRBD1 (5 bases). This CDR3 comprises 14 residues. Trimming pared 2 bases from V and 4 bases from J, leaving 11 bases between. The germline gives CDR1 SGHRS, CDR2 YFSETQ.

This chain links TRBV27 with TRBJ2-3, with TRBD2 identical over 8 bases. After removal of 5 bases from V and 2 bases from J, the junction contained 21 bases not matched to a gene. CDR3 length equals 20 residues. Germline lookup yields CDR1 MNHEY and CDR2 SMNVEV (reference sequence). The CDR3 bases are TGTGCCAGCAGTGATCGGGAGGATAGCGGGAAAGTGTTCAACACAGATACGCAGTATTTT. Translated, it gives CASSDREDSGKVFNTDTQYF.

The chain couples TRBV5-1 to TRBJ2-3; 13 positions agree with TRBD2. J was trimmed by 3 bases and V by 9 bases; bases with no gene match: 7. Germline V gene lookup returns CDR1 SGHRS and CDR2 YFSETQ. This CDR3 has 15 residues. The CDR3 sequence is CATTSGLAGTDTQYF. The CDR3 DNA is TGCGCCACCACCTCGGGACTAGCGGGAACAGATACGCAGTATTTT.

The CDR3, as DNA: TGTGCCAGCAGCCAAGATATCCGGGGTGAGCAGTTCTTC. This encodes CASSQDIRGEQFF. The chain uses TRBV3-1 and TRBJ2-1; tentative D call: TRBD2 (5 bases). The CDR3 length is 13 residues. Trimming shortened V by 0 bases and J by 9 bases, and 9 bases separated the two germline ends. CDR1 and CDR2 (germline): LGHDT, YNNKEL (reference sequence).

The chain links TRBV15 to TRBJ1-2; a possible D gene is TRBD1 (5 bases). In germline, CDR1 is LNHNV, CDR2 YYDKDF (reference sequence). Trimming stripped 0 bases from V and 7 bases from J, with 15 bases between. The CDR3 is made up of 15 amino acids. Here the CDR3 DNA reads TGTGCCACCAGCAGAGATGGGGGATTGGTGTTTGGCTACACCTTC. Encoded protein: CATSRDGGLVFGYTF.